The 10 T cell receptor beta chains given below trace back to one sample, sequenced in a study of cytomegalovirus exposure and HLA in healthy donors. 60 Vbeta and 13 Jbeta primers were used in PCR. Measured with immunoSEQ multiplex PCR; TCRdb has only the in-frame clones, and not every one. The sample lists around 90,000 clones; about three fifths were seen once. Sequencing used PBMCs. The receptors stem from a woman in her 30s in good health and CMV-seropositive.

The sample holds a few counts of this clone. The chain couples TRBV6-1 to TRBJ1-5; D is perhaps TRBD1 (6 bases). V was trimmed by 6 bases and J by 4 bases, leaving 10 bases between them. The CDR3 loop spans 13 amino acids. The germline V gene encodes CDR1 MNHNS and CDR2 SASEGT. The CDR3 sequence: CASSRQENQPQHF. CDR3 nucleotide sequence: TGTGCCAGCAGCCGACAGGAGAATCAGCCCCAGCATTTT.

The chain links TRBV5-1 to TRBJ2-7, with 8 bases fitting TRBD1. V shed 4 bases and J 1 base; nucleotides not matched to a gene: 4. Germline CDR1 and CDR2: SGHRS and YFSETQ. The CDR3 extends over 14 amino acids. As DNA, the CDR3 is TGCGCCAGCAGCCCTAGACAGGGGTCCTACGAGCAGTACTTC. Its translation: CASSPRQGSYEQYF.

This chain connects TRBV19 to TRBJ2-6, with a possible D match to TRBD1 (5 bases). The CDR3 loop spans 14 amino acids. With 7 bases removed from V and 4 bases from J, the gap between germline ends came to 11 bases. CDR1 LNHDA and CDR2 SQIVND come from the germline V gene (reference sequence). This CDR3 is CASTPGSGANVLTF. DNA of the CDR3: TGTGCCAGTACTCCAGGGTCCGGGGCCAACGTCCTGACTTTC.

In DNA, the CDR3 is TGTGCCAGCAGCCAAGAATGGGGCGGACGGTTCGTTGGATCTGGAAACACCATATATTTT. This sequence encodes CASSQEWGGRFVGSGNTIYF. The V call is TRBV14, the J call TRBJ1-3, with a weak D call TRBD1 (5 bases). The CDR3 runs 20 residues. The germline V gene encodes CDR1 SGHDN and CDR2 FVKESK. Trimming stripped 0 bases from V and 1 base from J, with 22 bases between.

This chain uses TRBV6-5 with TRBJ1-6; TRBD1 aligns across 7 bases. V shed 7 bases and J 9 bases; nucleotides not matched to a gene: 12. The CDR3 spans 15 residues. Looked up from germline, CDR1 is MNHEY and CDR2 is SVGAGI. In DNA, the CDR3 is TGTGCCAGCACCCTATCCGGACAGGTTACTTCACCCCTCCACTTT. This encodes CASTLSGQVTSPLHF.

In its sample, this clone was seen a few times. The chain links TRBV2 to TRBJ1-2, with 7 bases that match TRBD1. The germline V gene encodes CDR1 SNHLY and CDR2 FYNNEI. Unmatched junction bases numbered 13, after V lost 2 bases and J lost 4 bases. CDR3 length: 17 residues. CDR3 DNA sequence: TGTGCCAGCAGTGAACTTGGAGGTACAGGGACAGCCTATGGCTACACCTTC. Translating gives CASSELGGTGTAYGYTF.

This clone has only one observation. This sequence joins TRBV19 and TRBJ2-7; no clear D. The CDR3 contains 12 residues. CDR1 LNHDA and CDR2 SQIVND come from the germline V gene (reference sequence). The V end was cut by 6 bases, the J end by 6 bases, with 12 bases between. DNA of the CDR3: TGTGCCAGTAGCAGGATGTTGGGCGAGCAGTACTTC. Amino acids: CASSRMLGEQYF.

This clone came up a few times. The chain links TRBV19 to TRBJ2-1, with 7 positions matching TRBD1. Unmatched junction bases numbered 6, after V lost 0 bases and J lost 16 bases. The germline gives CDR1 LNHDA, CDR2 SQIVND (reference sequence). The CDR3 sequence is 12 residues long. The CDR3 spells CASSIDGQAAFF. The CDR3 bases are TGTGCCAGTAGTATAGATGGACAGGCTGCTTTCTTC.

As for this clone: The germline gene is not matched at one end of the junction; a read error may be the cause. Other DNA sequences in the sample encode the same CDR3. The V and J genes are TRBV2 and TRBJ1-4; no reliable D call. This CDR3 is built from 13 residues. Germline CDR1 SNHLY, CDR2 FYNNEI. CDR3 DNA sequence: TGTGCCAGCAGTGACAGGTCCAATGAAAAACTGTTTTTC. This codes for CASSDRSNEKLFF.

The rearrangement joins TRBV7-2 to TRBJ2-1; D perhaps matches TRBD2 (7 bases). This CDR3 has 15 residues. Deletions cut 5 bases from V and 7 bases from J, with 18 bases between. Germline V gene data show CDR1 as SGHTA and CDR2 as FQGNSA. The CDR3 here is CASSHRGAGWNEQFF. The CDR3 region has the DNA TGTGCCAGCAGCCACCGGGGGGCTGGGTGGAATGAGCAGTTCTTC.